This TCR beta chain was sequenced during a study of T cells after posttransplantation cyclophosphamide. In this sample, this clone turned up many times. Generated by immunoSEQ multiplex PCR, the TCRdb table keeps only in-frame clones and is missing some. The sample presents fewer than 55,000 clones, none singletons. Deletions cut 0 bases from V and 5 bases from J, with 13 bases between. This CDR3 comprises 15 residues. The germline gives CDR1 SGHTA, CDR2 FQGNSA. The rearrangement uses TRBV7-2 and TRBJ1-1; the D is unclear. This TCR came from a man aged 35 to 55 in good health, CMV-negative, and a related stem cell transplant donor. Sequenced sample: PBMCs. The CDR3 DNA reads as TGTGCCAGCAGCTTAGCCGGAACCGGGAGTACTGAAGCTTTCTTT. It is translated as CASSLAGTGSTEAFF.